This T cell receptor (beta chain) was retrieved from a study of T cell responses to AZD1222 COVID-19 vaccine. Points from the study as a whole: Possibly, clonal diversity was underestimated; donors were largely white British and included more females. Regions left unmutated in variants are reportedly the target of nearly half of spike-specific TCRs. Spike-specific TCR breadth and depth went up after people got two AZD1222 doses.

Regarding this clone: Its cognate antigen is unknown.

Profiled with immunoSEQ multiplex PCR; TCRdb holds only in-frame clones, not every one. Altogether roughly 160,000 clones are present, more than 80% being singletons, with the ten largest covering 6.5% to 7%. Trimming shortened V by 4 bases and J by 2 bases, and 16 bases separated the two germline ends. Germline V CDR1 and CDR2: SGHDT, YYEEEE. The CDR3 is 17 residues long. This specimen was peripheral blood, taken on day 0 of AZD1222 vaccination. The receptor's source is an adult in good health. This chain uses TRBV5-6 with TRBJ2-6; maybe TRBD1 (7 bases). The CDR3 is CASSPPRGVAGANVLTF. The CDR3 region has the DNA TGTGCCAGCAGCCCCCCCAGGGGGGTTGCTGGGGCCAACGTCCTGACTTTC. The full variable domain, in which reference TRBV5-6 and TRBJ2-6 provide the parts outside the CDR3, is DAGVTQSPTHLIKTRGQQVTLRCSPKSGHDTVSWYQQALGQGPQFIFQYYEEEERQRGNFPDRFSGHQFPNYSSELNVNALLLGDSALYLCASSPPRGVAGANVLTFGAGSRLTVL.